This T cell receptor beta chain appears in the sequencing data of a study of cytomegalovirus exposure and HLA in healthy donors (dated by TCRdb to 2017 to 2019). For context, the study as a whole: According to an earlier analysis of a few hundred of the donors, some 180 million T cells yielded over 90 million unique TCR beta sequences and about 280 Gb of sequence data. Roughly 320 gigabases of sequencing data and 91 million or so unique TCR sequences made up an early release that covered approximately 700 HLA-typed donors. The genetic ancestry cluster associated with self-reported Caucasian donors included 81% of the roughly 410 genotyped donors. The study was designed to test whether signatures of past pathogen exposure could be identified by cataloging public T cell receptors. The T cell repertoires of under 700 subjects were profiled by immunosequencing and related to cytomegalovirus serostatus. In addition to the first cohort of approximately 650 subjects, a separate validation cohort of approximately 120 different subjects was used. High-throughput TCR immunosequencing, statistical association of individual TCRs with disease status, and machine learning were combined to predict cytomegalovirus infection status. A later analysis re-analyzed previously published TCR beta repertoires from 666 donors and added high-resolution HLA genotyping to study TCR occurrence patterns. Rather than using new phenotypic data, the later analysis identified candidate immune exposures from TCR beta sequences and from how often those sequences occurred across donors. To decide whether each TCR beta V gene segment behaved as functional or pseudogenic, an earlier analysis of some 580 of the donors relied on high-throughput TCR beta sequencing. Donor age, sex, ethnicity and CMV serostatus were compiled alongside the repertoire data. Genome-wide SNP genotypes for about three fifths of the roughly 670 donors were used in a later genetic analysis, which treated that subset as a discovery cohort. All discovery cohort repertoires had been generated using a single sequencing platform. Class I and class II HLA loci were covered by the typing at four-digit resolution. Typing coverage varied by locus: 629-630 donors for A, B, C, DRB1 and DQB1; about 520 for DQA1; some 610 for DPA1; approximately 450 for DPB1. Four or five DR-DQ haplotypes were handled as single units for association and clustering because linkage in the cohort was strong. Among 398 genotyped donors of the cohort, an average of approximately 250,000 unique TCR beta nucleotide sequences were sequenced per donor, around 18% of them non-productive.

This clone was counted a few times. Its antigen is unknown. The record has no base qualities; no much larger clone is one base away. Library preparation employed the immunoSEQ multiplex PCR assay. The multiplex PCR relied on a mix of 60 forward primers for TCR Vbeta segments and 13 reverse primers for TCR Jbeta segments. The CDR3 region of rearranged TCR beta genes was amplified from genomic DNA by a multiplex PCR assay. Amplified TCR beta libraries were sequenced as 87-base-pair reads on the Illumina HiSeq System. On the authors' methods: Across the roughly 670 repertoires, a later analysis counted some 81 million unique TCR beta chains, roughly 11 million of which were shared by at least two donors. Raw reads were error-corrected and collapsed into unique sequences with a nearest-neighbor algorithm that merged closely related sequences to remove PCR and sequencing errors. Alignment of CDR3 sequences to IMGT reference sequences was used to assign V, D and J gene segments. For a sequence to be retained, a match of at least six nucleotides to both a V gene segment and a J gene segment was required. A rearrangement was called productive if the CDR3 had no stop codons and remained in frame with V and J, and every other rearrangement was called non-productive. CDR3 was defined according to IMGT convention as the region running from the second conserved V-encoded cysteine to the conserved J-encoded phenylalanine. The earlier analysis of some 540 of the donors excluded any sequence lacking an unambiguous match to a single V gene segment. In an earlier analysis of about 590 of the donors, a V segment was called functional when productive rearrangements were above 56.7%, and segregating when the standard deviation between donors exceeded 5%. To diagnose cytomegalovirus status from the catalog of TCR beta chain sequences, a statistical classification framework was built. In a later analysis, TCR nucleotide sequences were compared against IMGT/GENE-DB human TR gene sequences so that V and J genes could be assigned. The TCRdist pipeline was used in a later analysis to assign CDR3 sequences and most-parsimonious VDJ recombination scenarios. A later analysis defined each TCR beta chain by its CDR3 amino acid sequence plus V-gene family, and excluded reads lacking a unique V-gene family. To address suspected cross-contamination and a sequencing artifact, a later analysis removed around 590 highly shared, low-generation-probability nucleotide sequences. In a later analysis, a clonal expansion index for each public chain was calculated from normalized within-repertoire ranks of inferred template counts. Generation probabilities in a later analysis came from a VDJ recombination model fitted to out-of-frame rearrangements, and those results were checked against IGoR. A later analysis scored TCR-TCR, TCR-HLA and TCR-CMV co-occurrence with hypergeometric tests, applying a repertoire-size bias correction to TCR pairs. False discovery rates were estimated in a later analysis by permuting HLA or CMV assignments 20 times. In a later analysis, co-occurring TCRs were grouped using DBSCAN, with TCRdist sequence similarity added in when clustering inside HLA-allele-positive subsets. For co-occurrence clustering, repertoires with fewer than 30,000 or more than 120,000 public chains were excluded, along with roughly 5 repertoires with anomalous nucleotide sharing. TCRdb carries this immuneACCESS record with in-frame sequences only. Its versions omit some clonotypes, under half of them owing to an unresolved V gene in the studies checked, with the rest unexplained. V and J calls and clone size follow that table, whereas D and trimming were derived from the DNA. The sample profile shows around 58,000 clones; 77% of them were found once. The top ten clones comprise about 2.3% of the sample.

Overall study results and their limits: Because some donors lacked HLA typing at each locus, the association tests relied only on the typed subset. According to a later analysis, most CMV-associated TCR beta chains appeared to be HLA-restricted, and the HLA associations seemed to be driven largely by CMV exposure. Because the 87-base-pair reads could not distinguish some IMGT-functional V segments, including TRBV6-2 and TRBV6-3, those segments were excluded. Specific HLA alleles were associated with 15,000 to 20,000 TCR beta sequences at a false discovery rate of 0.05 in a later analysis. A further reported finding was that TCR beta sequences accurately predicted the HLA-A and HLA-B alleles for most subjects in the first cohort. In a later analysis, several top co-occurrence clusters were reported to appear linked to parvovirus B19, influenza, CMV and Epstein-Barr virus. According to the authors, the approach could potentially be generalized to other disease states and immunological phenotypes. While some public TCRs were present in many individuals, most TCR sequences turned up only very rarely across donors. Immune exposure information for the cohort was limited to CMV serostatus. Roughly uniform sequencing depth across donors was assumed in presence/absence analyses, although this assumption may not hold. In an earlier analysis of some 640 of the donors, most TCR beta V segments were observed in productive rearrangements about 87% or about 30% of the time, broadly matching IMGT annotations. A later analysis found that TCR association rates varied across HLA loci, with DRB1 alleles showing the most associated TCRs and HLA-C alleles the fewest. In vitro tests confirmed that a few of the cytomegalovirus-associated TCR beta chains recognize cytomegalovirus antigens. Linkage disequilibrium might explain the correlated functional status among segregating V segments, but an unknown experimental factor could not be excluded. Because counts were too low, seventeen rarely observed V segments, including chromosome 9 orphons, were excluded from the earlier analysis of 500 to 700 of the donors. The study listed 150 to 200 TCR beta chains as associated with cytomegalovirus. The classifier was reported to diagnose cytomegalovirus status with high specificity and sensitivity in both the original cohort and the validation cohort. In a later genetic analysis, fewer N-insertions in productive TCRs were reported among donors in an Asian-associated ancestry cluster than the approximately 710-donor mean. The cohort was sequenced for TCR beta chains only, and without alpha or paired-chain data the features that could be detected were limited. In a later analysis, HLA-associated TCR beta chains were found to be more clonally expanded and to have lower generation probabilities than equally common non-associated chains. Strong co-occurrence of HLA alleles, especially DR and DQ, made assigning TCR associations to individual alleles difficult. A group of highly shared sequence variants was considered likely to be a technical artifact of the sequencing pipeline. An association between a missense DCLRE1C variant and V-gene and J-gene trimming of TCR beta chains was found in a later genetic analysis and replicated in an independent cohort.

In total, fewer than 750 healthy bone marrow donors made up the cohort. At the time of sampling, all cohort members were nominally healthy, though unrecorded immune exposures were likely present. The donor tested CMV seronegative, placing the donor among the 300 to 400 seronegative members of the cohort. A peripheral blood sample was provided by each donor, and peripheral blood mononuclear cells were used for TCR beta sequencing. Genomic DNA extraction from the blood cell samples was performed with the Qiagen DNeasy Blood Extraction Kit. In the germline V gene, CDR1 corresponds to SGHRS and CDR2 to YFSETQ. From the cysteine up to the phenylalanine, the CDR3 has a length of 14 residues. Only the CDR3 part of the read is kept: 42 bases, read in frame from the first base. The germline ends are 7 bases apart after V is trimmed by 1 base and J by 0 bases.

The sequenced material came from PBMCs. This sequence was found in a female donor in good health and CMV-seronegative. The V gene is TRBV5-1 and the J gene is TRBJ1-1, and perhaps TRBD1 as D gene, on 5 matching bases. The DNA is as follows: TGCGCCAGCAGCTTGACACAGGTGAACACTGAAGCTTTCTTT. This yields the protein CASSLTQVNTEAFF.